This TCR beta chain came from a study of neurological immune-mediated disorders. Time point indicated: technical triplicate 1. This clonotype came up many times. One end of the junction is discordant with germline, which a read error may explain. Germline V gene data show CDR1 as SGHKS and CDR2 as YYEKEE (reference sequence). CDR3 length: 14 amino acids. TCRdb re-called the 5' RACE reads with MiXCR, one entry per CDR3 protein. This table has about 38,000 distinct CDR3 sequences, over 8.5% appearing once. The sequenced material came from PBMCs. The origin of this receptor is a man aged 60-69 years with HTLV-1-associated myelopathy (HAM/TSP). The chain carries TRBV5-5 and TRBJ1-5; 7 bases line up with TRBD1. As DNA, the CDR3 is TGTGCCAGCAGCTTGGACAGGGGATATCAGGCCCAGCATTTT. Residues: CASSLDRGYQAQHF.